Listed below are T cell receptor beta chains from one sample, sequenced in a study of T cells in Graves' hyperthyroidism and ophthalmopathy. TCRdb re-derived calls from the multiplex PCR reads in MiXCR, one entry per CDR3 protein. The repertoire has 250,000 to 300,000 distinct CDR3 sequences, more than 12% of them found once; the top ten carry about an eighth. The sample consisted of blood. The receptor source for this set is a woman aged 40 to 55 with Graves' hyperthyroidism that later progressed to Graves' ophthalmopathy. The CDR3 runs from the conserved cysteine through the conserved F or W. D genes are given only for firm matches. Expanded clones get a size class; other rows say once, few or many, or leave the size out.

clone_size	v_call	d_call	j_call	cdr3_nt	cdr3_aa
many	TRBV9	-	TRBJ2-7	TGTGCCAGCAGCGTAGACATATCCTACGAGCAGTACTTC	CASSVDISYEQYF
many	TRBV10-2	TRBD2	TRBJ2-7	TGCGCCAGCAGACCCCGGGACAGGACTCCCGGACTAGCGGGATACTACGAGCAGTACTTC	CASRPRDRTPGLAGYYEQYF
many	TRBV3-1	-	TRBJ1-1	TGTGCCAGCAGCCGAAGTGGGTTCACGTCGAACACTGAAGCTTTCTTT	CASSRSGFTSNTEAFF
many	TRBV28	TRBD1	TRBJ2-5	TGTGCCAGCAGTTTTCAACAGGGGCGCGAGACCCAGTACTTC	CASSFQQGRETQYF
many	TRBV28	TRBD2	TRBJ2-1	TGTGCCAGCAGTTTATGGGCGCTTAGCGGGAGGGCAGGCGAGCAGTTCTTC	CASSLWALSGRAGEQFF
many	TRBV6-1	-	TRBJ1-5	TGTGCCAGCAGTGGGAGAGGATATAGCAATCAGCCCCAGCATTTT	CASSGRGYSNQPQHF
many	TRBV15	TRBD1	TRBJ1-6	TGTGCCACCTCCGGGACAGGGGACTCACCCCTCCACTTT	CATSGTGDSPLHF
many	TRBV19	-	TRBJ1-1	TGTGCCAGTGGATTTCTTGGACGGAGGTTGGCAAGCAACACTGAAGCTTTCTTT	CASGFLGRRLASNTEAFF
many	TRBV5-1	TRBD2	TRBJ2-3	TGCGCCAGCAGCTTGAGTCTAGCGGACACAGATACGCAGTATTTT	CASSLSLADTDTQYF
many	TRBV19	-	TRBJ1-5	TGTGCCAGTAGTATAGTGGAGGGGTGGAATCAGCCCCAGCATTTT	CASSIVEGWNQPQHF
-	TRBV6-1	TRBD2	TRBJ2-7	TGTGCCAGCAGCTCTGTACTAGCGGGAGTAAAATTCCAGCAGTACTTC	CASSSVLAGVKFQQYF
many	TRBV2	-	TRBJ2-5	TGTGCCAGCACGCTAGTTAGGGAGACCCAGTACTTC	CASTLVRETQYF
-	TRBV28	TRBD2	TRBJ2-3	TGTGCCTCCGGACTAGCGGGATGGGATACGCAGTATTTT	CASGLAGWDTQYF
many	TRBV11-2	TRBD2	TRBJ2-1	TGTGCCAGCAGCCCCCAGACTAGCGGGAATGACAATGAGCAGTTCTTC	CASSPQTSGNDNEQFF
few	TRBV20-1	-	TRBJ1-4	TGCAGTGCTAGGGGGACCGTCGAGGGTGAAAAACTGTTTTTT	CSARGTVEGEKLFF
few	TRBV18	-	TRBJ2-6	TGTGCCAGCTCACCACGATTGGCGGATGCCCGTGCTGGGGCCAACGTCCTGACTTTC	CASSPRLADARAGANVLTF
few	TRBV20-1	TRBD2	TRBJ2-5	TGCAGTGCTAGAGATCTGGGCGGGAGGGGTCCAGAGACCCAGTACTTC	CSARDLGGRGPETQYF
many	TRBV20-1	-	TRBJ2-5	TGCAGTGCCCTCGGGCAACAAGAGACCCAGTACTTC	CSALGQQETQYF
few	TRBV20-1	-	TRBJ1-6	TGCAGTGCTTTCACCGACAGCGACGATCACTTT	CSAFTDSDDHF
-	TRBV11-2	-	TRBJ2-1	TGTGCCAGCAGCGCCGCCAAGGGGACAACTTACAATGAGAAGTTCTTC	CASSAAKGTTYNEKFF
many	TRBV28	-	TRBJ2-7	TGTGCCAGCAGTGGGGGGACCACAACGGACCACGAGCAGTACTTC	CASSGGTTTDHEQYF
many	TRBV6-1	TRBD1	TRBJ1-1	TGTGCCAGCAGTACATACAGGGGGCTAAGCACTGAAGCTTTCTTT	CASSTYRGLSTEAFF
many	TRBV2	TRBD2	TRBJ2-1	TGTGCCAGCAGTTCCTCCGGGACTAGGGGGTACAATGAGCAGTTCTTC	CASSSSGTRGYNEQFF
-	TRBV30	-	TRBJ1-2	TGTGCCTGGAGCTCGCAGGACTATGGCTACACCTTC	CAWSSQDYGYTF
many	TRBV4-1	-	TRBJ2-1	TGCGCCAGCAGCCGATTCCCCAGACAAGGATTAAATGAGCAGTTCTTC	CASSRFPRQGLNEQFF
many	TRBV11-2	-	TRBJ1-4	TGTGCCAGCAGCTTAGTCGCTCACTGGGCAACTAATGAAAAACTGTTTTTT	CASSLVAHWATNEKLFF
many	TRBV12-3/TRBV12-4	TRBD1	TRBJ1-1	TGTGCCAGCAGACGGACAGGAAACACTGAAGCTTTCTTT	CASRRTGNTEAFF
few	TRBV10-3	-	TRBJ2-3	TGTGCCATCAGTGAGTCATCGGATACGCAGTATTTT	CAISESSDTQYF
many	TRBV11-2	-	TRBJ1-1	TGTGCCAGCAGCCTACAGTTAGGTGGCGGCACTGAAGCTTTCTTT	CASSLQLGGGTEAFF
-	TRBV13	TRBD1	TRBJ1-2	TGTGCCAGCAGCTTAGGCTTGGAGGGGGCCGGCTACACCTTC	CASSLGLEGAGYTF
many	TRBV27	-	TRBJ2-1	TGTGCCAGCAGTTTAAGGAGGGGGTGGGAGCAGTTCTTC	CASSLRRGWEQFF